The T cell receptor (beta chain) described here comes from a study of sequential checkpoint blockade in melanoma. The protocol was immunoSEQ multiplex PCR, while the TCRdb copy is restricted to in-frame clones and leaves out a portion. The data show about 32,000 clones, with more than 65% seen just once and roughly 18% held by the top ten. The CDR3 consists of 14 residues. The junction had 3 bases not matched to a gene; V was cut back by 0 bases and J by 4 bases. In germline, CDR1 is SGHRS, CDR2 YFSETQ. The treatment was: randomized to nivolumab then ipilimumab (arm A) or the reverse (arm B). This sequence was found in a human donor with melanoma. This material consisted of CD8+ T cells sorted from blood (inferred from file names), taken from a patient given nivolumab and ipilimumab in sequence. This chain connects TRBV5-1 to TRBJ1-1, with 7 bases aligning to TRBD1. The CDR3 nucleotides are TGCGCCAGCAGCTTGGGACAGGGTGGCACTGAAGCTTTCTTT. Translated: CASSLGQGGTEAFF.